This record covers a single TCR beta chain. This specimen comes from a study of T-cell reconstitution after alpha-beta-depleted transplantation in children. Germline CDR1 and CDR2: DFQATT and SNEGSKA (reference sequence). CDR3 size: 14 residues. The ends lost 2 bases at V and 6 bases at J; junction bases unmatched: 8. It was with unique molecular identifiers that the TCRbeta library was prepared. TCRdb called the PCR reads again in MiXCR, with one record for every CDR3 protein. Of about 260,000 distinct CDR3 sequences in the sample, 11% were seen once. The clonotype was recovered from a male patient between 2 and 15 years old who had a stem cell transplant for chronic granulomatous disease, so the T cells may come from the graft donor. The material was peripheral blood, obtained 180 days after TCRalphabeta/CD19-depleted stem cell transplant. This chain uses TRBV20-1 with TRBJ2-7, with 9 bases fitting TRBD2. CDR3 protein: CSARQVAGVGEQYF. The CDR3 DNA reads TGCAGTGCTAGACAAGTAGCGGGAGTCGGCGAGCAGTACTTC.